The present entry profiles one T cell receptor (beta chain) with its context. Its antigen is still unknown. The junction departs from the called germline gene at one end, perhaps through a read error. TCR beta VDJ combination and CDR3 sequence profiling used genomic DNA as the template. An Illumina HiSeq 2000 was the platform used for TCR repertoire sequencing. As for the original processing: TRBV/TRBJ rearrangement plots, CDR3 size and DJ length profiles, and Simpson's diversity index were used to assess repertoires. Whichever DNA sequence was most abundant in the deep sequencing data was defined as the immunodominant clone. CDR3 amino acid sequences were screened for sharing across subjects and were compared with published repertoires and the VDJdb database. The raw public reads went through TCRdb reprocessing: fastp at Q25, MiXCR clone calling, in-frame beta chains kept. Each entry is one CDR3 protein sequence, shown with its most common DNA and genes. V and J calls and clone size were set by TCRdb, not the authors. The sample profile shows 250,000 to 350,000 distinct CDR3 sequences; roughly 59% of them were found once. The ten largest clones take up approximately 1.3% of the sample.

Expansion of CD8+CD57+ cells had been shown by flow cytometry in the patients chosen for sequencing. Every patient had severe acquired aplastic anemia, diagnosed using the International Study of Aplastic Anemia and Agranulocytosis and Camitta criteria. At the time blood was sampled, none of the patients had received any therapy. In the study, sorted CD4+ and CD8+ blood T cells from patients with severe aplastic anemia and from healthy subjects underwent deep sequencing of TCR repertoires. In the USA, patient enrollment took place under clinicaltrials.gov protocols 00001620, 01623167, 00001397, 00071045, 00081523 and 00961064. Ficoll-Paque density gradient centrifugation was used to isolate peripheral blood mononuclear cells. Before DNA was extracted, CD4+ and CD8+ T cells were sorted using either FACS or magnetic beads. This record belongs to a study of CD8+CD57+ T cells in acquired aplastic anemia listed by TCRdb under 2018. Context from the whole study: On average, sorted CD4+ and CD8+ cells yielded roughly 3.4 ug of extracted DNA, with a range of about 0.19 to 30 ug. CD8+CD57+ expansion was defined as a frequency above the mean frequency observed in healthy subjects.

According to the germline V gene (reference sequence), CDR1 reads LNHDA and CDR2 reads SQIVND. The CDR3 starts with the cysteine, ends with the phenylalanine, and has 14 residues. The CDR3 DNA has 42 bases and is translated from base 1. On the study overall, not on this receptor specifically: Roughly 30 CD8+ CDR3 sequences were shared between patients and controls but appeared highly expressed in patients and within their immunodominant clones. Patients and healthy controls showed no significant difference in CD8+ Simpson's diversity (P=0.060).

Sequencing was carried out using sorted CD4+, CD8+, or CD8+CD57+ T cells (not recorded which) from PBMCs. The sequence is built from TRBV19 and TRBJ1-1; TRBD1 is perhaps the D gene, given 5 matching bases. This clonotype was obtained from a human donor with aplastic anemia. The DNA sequence is TGTGCCAGTAGTTCCAAGGCAGGGAACACTGAAACTTTCTTT. The encoded protein is CASSSKAGNTETFF.